Reported below is one T cell receptor (beta chain). This record belongs to a study of blood T cell repertoires in COVID-19. Study context: There were acute and convalescent COVID-19 samples, and they came from the United States, Italy and Spain. Nucleic acid was either cDNA or gDNA, and it came from T cells, B-cell-depleted T cells, or PBMCs.

The length of the CDR3 is 15 residues. After removal of 4 bases from V and 0 bases from J, the junction contained 5 bases not matched to a gene. Germline V lookup: CDR1 SGHTA, CDR2 FQGNSA. Original methodology: The authors estimated nucleated cell counts from reference gene primer amplification. Assay: immunoSEQ multiplex PCR; the TCRdb copy retains only in-frame clones and omits some. The V and J calls and clone size were taken over from that table, and D and trimming were inferred from the DNA. Here the sample spans about 27,000 clones, around 83% being singletons. The J gene is TRBJ2-5, the V gene TRBV7-2; TRBD2 matches at 7 bases. Material: peripheral blood. This TCR was sampled from a man aged 70 or older with acute or convalescent COVID-19. CDR3 DNA sequence: TGTGCCAGCAGCTCATTTAGCGGGTACCAAGAGACCCAGTACTTC. It is translated as CASSSFSGYQETQYF.